Listed below are T cell receptor beta chains from one sample, sequenced in a study of blood T cell repertoires in COVID-19. Profiling relied on immunoSEQ multiplex PCR, and the TCRdb table lists in-frame clones only, not all of them. This sample has approximately 200,000 clones, with 70% to 80% found just once. The sequenced sample was peripheral blood. The receptors here all came from a woman in her 40s with COVID-19, enrolled during active disease. Both conserved end residues are part of each CDR3. D genes are given only for firm matches. Rows may omit the clone size; those that give it use once, few, many or a size class.

j_call v_call clone_size d_call cdr3_aa cdr3_nt
TRBJ1-2 TRBV11-2 - - CASSSQGFDPNYGYTF TGTGCCAGCAGCTCGCAGGGATTTGACCCTAACTATGGCTACACCTTC
TRBJ2-5 TRBV7-8 once - CASSLALQTGRGQETQYF TGTGCCAGCAGCTTAGCGCTTCAAACCGGCAGGGGCCAAGAGACCCAGTACTTC
TRBJ1-4 TRBV7-2 - - CASSQDRENEKLFF TGTGCCAGCAGCCAAGACAGAGAAAATGAAAAACTGTTTTTT
TRBJ1-2 TRBV19 - TRBD1 CASRRDRVAGYTF TGTGCCAGTAGGCGGGACAGGGTCGCTGGCTACACCTTC
TRBJ1-6 TRBV19 few - CASSYLNSPLHF TGTGCCAGTAGTTATCTTAATTCACCCCTCCACTTT
TRBJ1-5 TRBV18 many TRBD1 CASSPYTGEFQPQHF TGTGCCAGCTCACCATACACAGGGGAATTTCAGCCCCAGCATTTT
TRBJ2-1 TRBV7-8 - - CASSQNTDGGRQFF TGTGCCAGCAGCCAGAACACCGATGGAGGAAGGCAGTTCTTC
TRBJ2-1 TRBV29-1 - - CSVTQGSLYNEQFF TGCAGCGTAACTCAGGGGTCCCTCTACAATGAGCAGTTCTTC
TRBJ2-2 TRBV7-3 - - CASSLTPGLTGELFF TGTGCCAGCAGCTTAACTCCAGGGCTCACCGGGGAGCTGTTTTTT
TRBJ1-2 TRBV27 - - CASSFTGYSYTF TGTGCCAGCAGTTTTACAGGGTATAGCTACACCTTC
TRBJ2-7 TRBV19 - - CASSIDLRGGEGYRDEQYF TGTGCCAGTAGTATAGATCTGAGAGGGGGAGAAGGGTACAGAGACGAGCAGTACTTC
TRBJ1-2 TRBV9 - - CASSVGGSVGYTF TGTGCCAGCAGCGTTGGAGGTTCTGTGGGCTACACCTTC
TRBJ1-5 TRBV5-4 - - CASSWEGNQPQHF TGTGCCAGCAGCTGGGAGGGCAATCAGCCCCAGCATTTT
TRBJ2-2 TRBV5-1 - TRBD1 CASKSLGTGDTGELFF TGCGCCAGCAAATCCCTCGGGACAGGGGATACCGGGGAGCTGTTTTTT
TRBJ1-2 TRBV29-1 - - CSGAGIYGYTF TGCAGCGGGGCGGGGATTTATGGCTACACCTTC
TRBJ2-1 TRBV25-1 - - CASSETTLSSYNEQFF TGTGCCAGCAGTGAAACCACGCTCAGCTCCTACAATGAGCAGTTCTTC
TRBJ2-7 TRBV7-9 - - CASSLAQGNYEQYF TGTGCCAGCAGCTTAGCGCAGGGCAACTACGAGCAGTACTTC
TRBJ1-2 TRBV19 - TRBD1 CASSWTGRGYGYTF TGTGCCAGTAGTTGGACAGGGAGGGGCTATGGCTACACCTTC
TRBJ2-6 TRBV19 - - CASSIDGRGHGANVLTF TGTGCCAGTAGTATAGACGGGCGGGGGCACGGGGCCAACGTCCTGACTTTC
TRBJ1-3 TRBV9 few - CASSSTGMKTGNTIYF TGTGCCAGCAGCTCCACGGGGATGAAAACTGGAAACACCATATATTTT
TRBJ2-1 TRBV27 - - CASRRTGEQFF TGTGCCAGCAGGCGCACAGGGGAGCAGTTCTTC
TRBJ1-6 TRBV19 - - CASSIETLRGSPLHF TGTGCCAGTAGTATAGAAACCCTCCGGGGTTCACCCCTCCACTTT
TRBJ1-5 TRBV6-1 - - CASSELAGYQPQHF TGTGCCAGCAGTGAATTGGCAGGGTATCAGCCCCAGCATTTT
TRBJ1-1 TRBV28 - TRBD1 CASPPGTDFLPNTEAFF TGTGCCAGCCCCCCCGGGACAGATTTTTTGCCGAACACTGAAGCTTTCTTT
TRBJ2-5 TRBV2 - - CASSGGGQETQYF TGTGCCAGCAGTGGGGGCGGACAAGAGACCCAGTACTTC
TRBJ2-1 TRBV29-1 - TRBD1 CSAQFGQGGEQFF TGCAGCGCCCAGTTCGGACAGGGGGGAGAGCAGTTCTTC
TRBJ1-1 TRBV6-2/TRBV6-3 once - CASSYAGEINTEAFF TGTGCCAGCAGTTACGCGGGGGAAATAAACACTGAAGCTTTCTTT
TRBJ1-6 TRBV19 few - CASGGLGLSPLHF TGTGCCAGCGGGGGTCTTGGACTTTCACCCCTCCACTTT
TRBJ2-1 TRBV3-1/TRBV3-2 - - CASGADRYNEQFF TGTGCCAGCGGGGCCGACAGATACAATGAGCAGTTCTTC
TRBJ2-7 TRBV7-9 - - CASSSTSPEQYF TGTGCCAGCAGCTCAACTAGTCCCGAGCAGTACTTC
TRBJ2-3 TRBV30 - TRBD2 CAWRTSGGADTQYF TGTGCCTGGCGCACTAGCGGGGGAGCAGATACGCAGTATTTT
TRBJ1-1 TRBV4-1 - - CASGSGGMRMNTEAFF TGCGCCAGCGGGTCGGGGGGCATGCGGATGAACACTGAAGCTTTCTTT
TRBJ1-2 TRBV6-6 once - CASSDMGLNYGYTF TGTGCCAGCAGCGATATGGGGCTTAACTATGGCTACACCTTC
TRBJ1-1 TRBV7-9 - - CASSFNRDTEAFF TGTGCCAGCAGCTTTAACAGGGACACTGAAGCTTTCTTT
TRBJ2-7 TRBV5-1 - TRBD2 CASSLSPLSGVEQYF TGCGCCAGCAGCTTGTCCCCTTTAAGCGGGGTGGAGCAGTACTTC
TRBJ2-7 TRBV5-4 - TRBD2 CASSLDFLAGVEQYF TGTGCCAGCAGCTTGGATTTCCTAGCGGGAGTCGAGCAGTACTTC